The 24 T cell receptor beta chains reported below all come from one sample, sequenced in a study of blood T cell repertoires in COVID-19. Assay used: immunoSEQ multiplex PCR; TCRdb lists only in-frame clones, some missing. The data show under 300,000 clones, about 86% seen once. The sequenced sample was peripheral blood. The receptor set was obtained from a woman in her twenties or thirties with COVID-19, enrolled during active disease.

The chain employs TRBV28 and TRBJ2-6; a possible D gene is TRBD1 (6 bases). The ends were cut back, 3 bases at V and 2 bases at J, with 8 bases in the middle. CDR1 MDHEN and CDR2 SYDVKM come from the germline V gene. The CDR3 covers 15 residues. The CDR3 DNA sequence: TGTGCCAGCAGTTTGGGGGCAACTGGGGCCAACGTCCTGACTTTC. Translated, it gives CASSLGATGANVLTF.

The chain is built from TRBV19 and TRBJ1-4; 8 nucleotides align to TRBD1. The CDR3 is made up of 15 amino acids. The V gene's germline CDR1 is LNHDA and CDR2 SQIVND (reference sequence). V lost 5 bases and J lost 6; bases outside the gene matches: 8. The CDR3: CASSVTGVRDEKLFF. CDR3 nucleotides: TGTGCCAGTAGTGTGACAGGGGTACGAGATGAAAAACTGTTTTTT.

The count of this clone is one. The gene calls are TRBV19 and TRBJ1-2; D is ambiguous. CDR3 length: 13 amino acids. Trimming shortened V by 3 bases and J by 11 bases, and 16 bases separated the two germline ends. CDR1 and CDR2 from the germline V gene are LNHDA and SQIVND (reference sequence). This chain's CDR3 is CASSMFIGVEYTF. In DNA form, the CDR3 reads TGTGCCAGTAGTATGTTCATTGGAGTAGAGTACACCTTC.

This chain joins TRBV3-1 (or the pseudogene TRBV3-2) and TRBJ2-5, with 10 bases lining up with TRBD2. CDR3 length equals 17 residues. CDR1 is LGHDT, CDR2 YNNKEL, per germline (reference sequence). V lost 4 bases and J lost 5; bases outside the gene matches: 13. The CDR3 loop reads CASSPRAGGPLEETQYF. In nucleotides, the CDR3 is TGTGCCAGCAGCCCTCGAGCGGGGGGGCCTCTTGAGGAGACCCAGTACTTC.

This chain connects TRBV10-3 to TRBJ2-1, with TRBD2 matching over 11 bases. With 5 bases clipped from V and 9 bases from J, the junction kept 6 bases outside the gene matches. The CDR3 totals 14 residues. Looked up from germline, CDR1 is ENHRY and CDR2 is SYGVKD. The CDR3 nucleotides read TGTGCCATCAGTTTAGCGGGGGGGCCGGGTGAGCAGTTCTTC. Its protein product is CAISLAGGPGEQFF.

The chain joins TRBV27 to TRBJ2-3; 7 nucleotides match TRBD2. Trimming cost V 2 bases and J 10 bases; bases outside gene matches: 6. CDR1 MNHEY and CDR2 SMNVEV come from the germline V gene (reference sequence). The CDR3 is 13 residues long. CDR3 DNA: TGTGCCAGCAGTTTAGACTCGGCGGGGGCGCAGTATTTT. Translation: CASSLDSAGAQYF.

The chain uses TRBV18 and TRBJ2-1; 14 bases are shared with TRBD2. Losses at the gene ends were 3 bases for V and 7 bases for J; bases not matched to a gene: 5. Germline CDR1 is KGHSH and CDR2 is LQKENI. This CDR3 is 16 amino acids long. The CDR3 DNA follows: TGTGCCAGCTCACCGTCCGGGACTAGCGGGGGTAATGAGCAGTTCTTC. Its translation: CASSPSGTSGGNEQFF.

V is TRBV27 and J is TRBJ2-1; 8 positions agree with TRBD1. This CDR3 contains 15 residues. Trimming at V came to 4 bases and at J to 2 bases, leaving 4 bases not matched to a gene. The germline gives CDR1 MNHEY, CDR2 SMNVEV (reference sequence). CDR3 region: CASSSTGDPYNEQFF. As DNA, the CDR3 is TGTGCCAGCAGTTCGACAGGGGACCCCTACAATGAGCAGTTCTTC.

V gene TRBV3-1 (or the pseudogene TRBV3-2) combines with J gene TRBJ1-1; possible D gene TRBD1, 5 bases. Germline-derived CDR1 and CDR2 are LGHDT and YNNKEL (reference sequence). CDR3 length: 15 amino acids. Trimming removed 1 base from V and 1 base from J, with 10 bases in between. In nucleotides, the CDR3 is TGTGCCAGCAGCCAAGGGGAGGGGCGGAACACTGAAGCTTTCTTT. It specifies CASSQGEGRNTEAFF.

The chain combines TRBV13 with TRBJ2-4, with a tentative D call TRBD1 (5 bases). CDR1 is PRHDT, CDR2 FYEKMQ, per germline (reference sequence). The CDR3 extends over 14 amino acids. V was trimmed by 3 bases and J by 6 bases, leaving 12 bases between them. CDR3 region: CASSLPWGRNIQYF. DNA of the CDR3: TGTGCCAGCAGCTTGCCTTGGGGCAGAAACATTCAGTACTTC.

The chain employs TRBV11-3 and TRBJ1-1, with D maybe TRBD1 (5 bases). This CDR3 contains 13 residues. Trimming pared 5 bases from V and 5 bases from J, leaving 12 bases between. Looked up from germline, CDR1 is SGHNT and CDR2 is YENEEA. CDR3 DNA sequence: TGTGCCAGCAGCGGGAGGGGAGGGACTGAAGCTTTCTTT. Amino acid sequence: CASSGRGGTEAFF.

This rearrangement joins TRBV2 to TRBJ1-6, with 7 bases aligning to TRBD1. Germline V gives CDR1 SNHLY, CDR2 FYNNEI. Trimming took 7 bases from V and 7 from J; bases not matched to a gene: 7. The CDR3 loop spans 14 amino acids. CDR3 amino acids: CASTRTGPNSPLHF. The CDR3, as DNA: TGTGCCAGCACCCGGACAGGCCCGAATTCACCCCTCCACTTT. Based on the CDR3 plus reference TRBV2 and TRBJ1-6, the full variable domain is EPEVTQTPSHQVTQMGQEVILRCVPISNHLYFYWYRQILGQKVEFLVSFYNNEISEKSEIFDDQFSVERPDGSNFTLKIRSTKLEDSAMYFCASTRTGPNSPLHFGNGTRLTVT.

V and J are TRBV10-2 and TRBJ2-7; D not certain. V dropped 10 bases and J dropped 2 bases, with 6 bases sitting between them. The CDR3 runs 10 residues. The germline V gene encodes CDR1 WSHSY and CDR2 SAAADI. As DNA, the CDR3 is TGCGCCACCTACGCCTACGAGCAGTACTTC. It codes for CATYAYEQYF.

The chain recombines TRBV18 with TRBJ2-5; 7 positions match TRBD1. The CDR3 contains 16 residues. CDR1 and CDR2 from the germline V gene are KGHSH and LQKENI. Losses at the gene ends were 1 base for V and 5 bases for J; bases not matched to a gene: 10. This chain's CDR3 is CASSPLTQGRGETQYF. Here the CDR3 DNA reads TGTGCCAGCTCACCACTTACACAGGGGCGAGGGGAGACCCAGTACTTC. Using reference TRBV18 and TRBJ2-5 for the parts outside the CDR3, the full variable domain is NAGVMQNPRHLVRRRGQEARLRCSPMKGHSHVYWYRQLPEEGLKFMVYLQKENIIDESGMPKERFSAEFPKEGPSILRIQQVVRGDSAAYFCASSPLTQGRGETQYFGPGTRLLVL.

DNA of the CDR3: TGTGCCAGCAGCTTGATGGACAGGGAGGGTGAAGCTTTCTTT. Translated: CASSLMDREGEAFF. V gene TRBV5-6 combines with J gene TRBJ1-1; 8 bases are shared with TRBD1. The CDR3 length is 14 residues. Germline V gives CDR1 SGHDT, CDR2 YYEEEE. V gave up 1 base and J gave up 7 bases; unmatched junction bases: 6.

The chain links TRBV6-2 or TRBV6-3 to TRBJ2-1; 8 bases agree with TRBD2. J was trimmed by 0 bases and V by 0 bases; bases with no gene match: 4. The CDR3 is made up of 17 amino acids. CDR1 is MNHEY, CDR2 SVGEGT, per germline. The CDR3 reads CASSYSPGTSSYNEQFF. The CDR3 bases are TGTGCCAGCAGTTACTCCCCCGGGACTAGCTCCTACAATGAGCAGTTCTTC.

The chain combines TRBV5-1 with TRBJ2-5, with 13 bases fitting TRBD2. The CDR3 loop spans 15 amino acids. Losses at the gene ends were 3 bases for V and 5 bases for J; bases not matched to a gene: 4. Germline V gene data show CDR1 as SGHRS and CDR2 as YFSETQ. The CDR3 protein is CASSSGLAGVETQYF. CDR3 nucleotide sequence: TGCGCCAGCAGCTCCGGACTAGCGGGGGTTGAGACCCAGTACTTC.

This CDR3 is CASSPQPIRGGYGYTF. CDR3 in DNA: TGTGCCAGCAGCCCACAACCGATACGGGGAGGATATGGCTACACCTTC. This chain uses TRBV7-9 with TRBJ1-2; D not certain. V shed 5 bases and J shed 5 bases, with 21 bases lying between them. CDR1 and CDR2 (germline): SEHNR, FQNEAQ (reference sequence). The CDR3 has 16 amino acids.

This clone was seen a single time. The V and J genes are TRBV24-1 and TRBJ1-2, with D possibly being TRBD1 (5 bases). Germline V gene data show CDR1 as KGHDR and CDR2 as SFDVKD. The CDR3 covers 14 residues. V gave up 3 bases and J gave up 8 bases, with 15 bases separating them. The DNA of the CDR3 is TGTGCCACCAGTGATCCTTCCGAAGGGGTGGGCTACACCTTC. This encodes CATSDPSEGVGYTF.

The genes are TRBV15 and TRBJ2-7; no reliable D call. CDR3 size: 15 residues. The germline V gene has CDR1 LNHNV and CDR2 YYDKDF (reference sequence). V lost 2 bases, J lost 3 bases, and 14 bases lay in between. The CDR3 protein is CATSRSRVYRYEQYF. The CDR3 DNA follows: TGTGCCACCAGCAGATCCCGAGTATACCGCTACGAGCAGTACTTC.

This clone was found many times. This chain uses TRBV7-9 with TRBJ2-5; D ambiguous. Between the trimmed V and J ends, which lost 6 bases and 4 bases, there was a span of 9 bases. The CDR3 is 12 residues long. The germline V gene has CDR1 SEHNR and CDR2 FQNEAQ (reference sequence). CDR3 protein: CASSYNRETQYF. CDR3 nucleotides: TGTGCCAGCAGTTACAACCGAGAGACCCAGTACTTC.

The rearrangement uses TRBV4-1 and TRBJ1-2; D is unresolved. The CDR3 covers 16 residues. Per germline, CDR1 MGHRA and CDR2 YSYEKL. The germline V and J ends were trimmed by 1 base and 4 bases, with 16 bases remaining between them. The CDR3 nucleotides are TGCGCCAGCAGCCAAGTTGGGAGCCCAGCCTTCTATGGCTACACCTTC. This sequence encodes CASSQVGSPAFYGYTF.

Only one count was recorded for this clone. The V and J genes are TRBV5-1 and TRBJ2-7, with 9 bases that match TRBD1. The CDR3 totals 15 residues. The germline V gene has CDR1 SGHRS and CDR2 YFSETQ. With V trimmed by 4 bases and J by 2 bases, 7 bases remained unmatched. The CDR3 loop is CASSGGTGRPYEQYF. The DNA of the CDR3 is TGCGCCAGCAGCGGAGGGACAGGGCGACCCTACGAGCAGTACTTC.

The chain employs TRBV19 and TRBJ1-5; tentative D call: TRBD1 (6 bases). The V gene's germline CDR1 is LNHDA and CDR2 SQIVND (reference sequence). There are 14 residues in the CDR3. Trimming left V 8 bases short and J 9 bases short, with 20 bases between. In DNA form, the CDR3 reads TGTGCCAGTCGCATTCCACAGGCACAGGGGCCCCAGCATTTT. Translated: CASRIPQAQGPQHF.